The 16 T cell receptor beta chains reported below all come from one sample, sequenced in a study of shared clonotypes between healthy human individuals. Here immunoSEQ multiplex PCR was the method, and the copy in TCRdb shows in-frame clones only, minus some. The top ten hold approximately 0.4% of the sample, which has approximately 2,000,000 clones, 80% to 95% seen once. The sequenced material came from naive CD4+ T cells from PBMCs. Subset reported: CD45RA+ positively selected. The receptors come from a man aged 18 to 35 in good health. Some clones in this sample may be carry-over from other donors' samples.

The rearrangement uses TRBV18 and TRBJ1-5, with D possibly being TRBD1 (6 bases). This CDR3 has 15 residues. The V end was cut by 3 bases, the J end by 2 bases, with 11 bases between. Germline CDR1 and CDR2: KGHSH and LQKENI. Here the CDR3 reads CASSPAGEGNQPQHF. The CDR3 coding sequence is TGTGCCAGCTCACCCGCAGGGGAGGGCAATCAGCCCCAGCATTTT.

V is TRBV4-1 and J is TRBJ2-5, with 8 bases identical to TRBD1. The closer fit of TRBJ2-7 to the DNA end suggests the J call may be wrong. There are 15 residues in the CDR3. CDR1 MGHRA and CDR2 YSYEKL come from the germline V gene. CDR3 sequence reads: CASSQESRGRDEQYF. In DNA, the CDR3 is TGCGCCAGCAGCCAAGAATCCAGGGGGCGCGACGAGCAGTACTTC.

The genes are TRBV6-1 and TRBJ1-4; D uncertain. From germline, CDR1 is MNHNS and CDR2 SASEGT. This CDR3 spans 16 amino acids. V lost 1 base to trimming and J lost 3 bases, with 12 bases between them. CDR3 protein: CASSEDAGFPNEKLFF. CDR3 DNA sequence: TGTGCCAGCAGTGAAGACGCGGGGTTCCCTAATGAAAAACTGTTTTTT.

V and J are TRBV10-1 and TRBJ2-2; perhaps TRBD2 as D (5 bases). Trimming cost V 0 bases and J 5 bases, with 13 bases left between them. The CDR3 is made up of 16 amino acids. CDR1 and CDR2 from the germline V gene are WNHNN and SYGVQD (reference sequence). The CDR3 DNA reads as TGCGCCAGCAGTGAGTCGTACGGGGTGGAGACCGGGGAGCTGTTTTTT. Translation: CASSESYGVETGELFF.

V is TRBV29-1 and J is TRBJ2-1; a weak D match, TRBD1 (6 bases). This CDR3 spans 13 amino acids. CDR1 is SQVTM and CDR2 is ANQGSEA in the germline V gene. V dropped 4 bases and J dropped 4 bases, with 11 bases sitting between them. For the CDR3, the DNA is TGCAGCGTTGTAGGACAGCCTTACAATGAGCAGTTCTTC. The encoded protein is CSVVGQPYNEQFF.

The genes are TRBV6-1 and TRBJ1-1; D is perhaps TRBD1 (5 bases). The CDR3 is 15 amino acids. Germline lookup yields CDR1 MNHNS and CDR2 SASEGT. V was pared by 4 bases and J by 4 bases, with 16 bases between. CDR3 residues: CASSARGGVATEAFF. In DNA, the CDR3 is TGTGCCAGCAGTGCCCGGGGGGGGGTGGCCACTGAAGCTTTCTTT.

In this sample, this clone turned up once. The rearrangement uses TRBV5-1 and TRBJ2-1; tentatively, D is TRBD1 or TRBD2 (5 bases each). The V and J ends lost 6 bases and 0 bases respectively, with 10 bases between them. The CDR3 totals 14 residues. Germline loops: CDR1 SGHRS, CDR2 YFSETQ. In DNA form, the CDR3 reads TGCGCCAGCACAGGGACGGTCTCCTACAATGAGCAGTTCTTC. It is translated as CASTGTVSYNEQFF.

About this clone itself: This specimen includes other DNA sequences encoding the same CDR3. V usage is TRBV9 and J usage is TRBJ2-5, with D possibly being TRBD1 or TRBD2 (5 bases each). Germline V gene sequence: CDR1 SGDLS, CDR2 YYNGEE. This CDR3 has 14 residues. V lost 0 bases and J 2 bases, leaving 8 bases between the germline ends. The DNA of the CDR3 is TGTGCCAGCAGCGTAGGGGGGTTACAAGAGACCCAGTACTTC. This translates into CASSVGGLQETQYF.

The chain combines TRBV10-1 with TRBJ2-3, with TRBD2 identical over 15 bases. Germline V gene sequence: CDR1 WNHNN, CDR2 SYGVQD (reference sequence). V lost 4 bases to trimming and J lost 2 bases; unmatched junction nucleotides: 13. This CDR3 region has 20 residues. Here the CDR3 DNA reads TGCGCCAGCAGTGGACCGGGACTAGCGGGAGGCCTTTCCCCCACAGATACGCAGTATTTT. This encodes CASSGPGLAGGLSPTDTQYF.

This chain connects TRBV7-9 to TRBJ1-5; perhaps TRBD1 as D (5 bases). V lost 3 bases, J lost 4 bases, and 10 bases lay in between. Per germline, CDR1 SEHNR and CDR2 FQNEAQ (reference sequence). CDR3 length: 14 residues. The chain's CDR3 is CASSFSGGNQPQHF. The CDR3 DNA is TGTGCCAGCAGCTTCTCGGGGGGAAATCAGCCCCAGCATTTT.

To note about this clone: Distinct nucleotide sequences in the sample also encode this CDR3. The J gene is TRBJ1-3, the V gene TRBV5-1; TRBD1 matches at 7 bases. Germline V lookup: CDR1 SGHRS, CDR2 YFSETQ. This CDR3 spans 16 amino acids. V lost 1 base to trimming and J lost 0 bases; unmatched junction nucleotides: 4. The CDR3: CASSLRTGLSGNTIYF. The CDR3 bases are TGCGCCAGCAGCTTGAGGACAGGACTCTCTGGAAACACCATATATTTT.

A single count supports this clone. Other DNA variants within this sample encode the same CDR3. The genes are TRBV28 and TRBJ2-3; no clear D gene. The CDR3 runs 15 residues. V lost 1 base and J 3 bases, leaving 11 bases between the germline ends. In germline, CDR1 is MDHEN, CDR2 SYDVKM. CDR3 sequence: CASSLLGFYTDTQYF. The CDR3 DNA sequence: TGTGCCAGCAGTTTATTGGGGTTCTATACAGATACGCAGTATTTT.

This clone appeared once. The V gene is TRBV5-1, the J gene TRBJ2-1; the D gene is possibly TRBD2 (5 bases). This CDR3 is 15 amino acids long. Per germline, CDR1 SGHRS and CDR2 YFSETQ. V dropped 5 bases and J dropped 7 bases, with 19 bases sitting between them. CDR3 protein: CASSPDLAGRNEQFF. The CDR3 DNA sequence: TGCGCCAGCAGTCCCGACTTGGCGGGTAGGAATGAGCAGTTCTTC.

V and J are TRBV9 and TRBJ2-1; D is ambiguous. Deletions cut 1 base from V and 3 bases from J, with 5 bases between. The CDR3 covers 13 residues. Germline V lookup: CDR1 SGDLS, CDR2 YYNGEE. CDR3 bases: TGTGCCAGCAGCGTAACCGACTACAATGAGCAGTTCTTC. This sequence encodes CASSVTDYNEQFF.

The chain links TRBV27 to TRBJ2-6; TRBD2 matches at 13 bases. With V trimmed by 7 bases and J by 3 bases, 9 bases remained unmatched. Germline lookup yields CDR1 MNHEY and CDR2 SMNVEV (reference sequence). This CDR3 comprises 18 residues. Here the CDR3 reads CASTPLGLAGDGANVLTF. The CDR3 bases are TGTGCCAGCACCCCTCTCGGACTAGCGGGAGATGGGGCCAACGTCCTGACTTTC.

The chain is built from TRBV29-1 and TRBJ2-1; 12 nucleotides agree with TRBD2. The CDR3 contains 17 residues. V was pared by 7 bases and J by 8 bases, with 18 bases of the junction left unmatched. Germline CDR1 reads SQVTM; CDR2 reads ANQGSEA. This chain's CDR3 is CSASGLAGGPLRDEQFF. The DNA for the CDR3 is TGCAGCGCATCTGGGCTAGCGGGAGGGCCACTCCGCGATGAGCAGTTCTTC.